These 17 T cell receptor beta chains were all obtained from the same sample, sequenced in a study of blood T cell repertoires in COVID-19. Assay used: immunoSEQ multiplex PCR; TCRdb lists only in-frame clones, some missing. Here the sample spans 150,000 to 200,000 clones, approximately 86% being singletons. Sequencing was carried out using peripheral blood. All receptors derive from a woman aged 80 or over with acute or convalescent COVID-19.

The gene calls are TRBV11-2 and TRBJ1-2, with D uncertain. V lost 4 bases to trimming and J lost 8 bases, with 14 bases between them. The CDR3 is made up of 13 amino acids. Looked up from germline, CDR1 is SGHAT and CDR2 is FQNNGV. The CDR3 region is CASSYPRVWGYTF. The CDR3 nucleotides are TGTGCCAGCAGCTACCCACGGGTTTGGGGCTACACCTTC.

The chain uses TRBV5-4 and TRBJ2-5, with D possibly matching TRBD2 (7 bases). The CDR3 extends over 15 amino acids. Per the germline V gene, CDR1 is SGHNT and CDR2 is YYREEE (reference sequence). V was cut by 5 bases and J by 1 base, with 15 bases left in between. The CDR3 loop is CASRRGGRVQETQYF. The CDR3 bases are TGTGCCAGCAGGAGGGGGGGCAGGGTCCAAGAGACCCAGTACTTC.

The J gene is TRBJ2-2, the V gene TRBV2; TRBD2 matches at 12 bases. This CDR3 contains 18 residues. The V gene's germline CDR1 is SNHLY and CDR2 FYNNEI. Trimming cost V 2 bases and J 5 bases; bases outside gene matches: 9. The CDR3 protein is CASSERLAGGLGTGELFF. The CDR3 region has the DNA TGTGCCAGCAGTGAACGGCTAGCGGGGGGGCTGGGGACCGGGGAGCTGTTTTTT.

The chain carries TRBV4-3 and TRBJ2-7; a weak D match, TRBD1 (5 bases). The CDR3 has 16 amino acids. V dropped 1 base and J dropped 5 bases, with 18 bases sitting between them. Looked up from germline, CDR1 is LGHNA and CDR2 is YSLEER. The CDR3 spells CASSQGIGQGGDEQYF. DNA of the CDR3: TGCGCCAGCAGCCAAGGGATTGGGCAGGGCGGCGACGAGCAGTACTTC.

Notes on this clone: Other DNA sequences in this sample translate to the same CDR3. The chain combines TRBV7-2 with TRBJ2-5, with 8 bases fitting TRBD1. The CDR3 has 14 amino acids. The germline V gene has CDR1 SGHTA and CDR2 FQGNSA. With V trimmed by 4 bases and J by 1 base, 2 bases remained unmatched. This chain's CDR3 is CASSSTGVQETQYF. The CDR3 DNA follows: TGTGCCAGCAGCTCGACAGGGGTCCAAGAGACCCAGTACTTC.

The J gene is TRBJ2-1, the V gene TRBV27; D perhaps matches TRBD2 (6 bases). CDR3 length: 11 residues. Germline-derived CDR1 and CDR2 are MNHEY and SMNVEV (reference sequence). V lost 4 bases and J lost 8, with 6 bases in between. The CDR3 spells CASSSGDEQFF. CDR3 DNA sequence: TGTGCCAGCAGTTCGGGAGATGAGCAGTTCTTC.

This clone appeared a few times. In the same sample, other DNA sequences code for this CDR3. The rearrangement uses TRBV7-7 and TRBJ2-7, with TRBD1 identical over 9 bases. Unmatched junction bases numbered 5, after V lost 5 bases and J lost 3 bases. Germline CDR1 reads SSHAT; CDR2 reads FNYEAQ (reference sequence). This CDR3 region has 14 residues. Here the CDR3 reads CASSPGTGSYEQYF. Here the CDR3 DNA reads TGTGCCAGCAGCCCCGGGACAGGGAGCTACGAGCAGTACTTC. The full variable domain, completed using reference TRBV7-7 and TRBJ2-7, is GAGVSQSPRYKVTKRGQDVTLRCDPISSHATLYWYQQALGQGPEFLTYFNYEAQPDKSGLPSDRFSAERPEGSISTLTIQRTEQRDSAMYRCASSPGTGSYEQYFGPGTRLTVT.

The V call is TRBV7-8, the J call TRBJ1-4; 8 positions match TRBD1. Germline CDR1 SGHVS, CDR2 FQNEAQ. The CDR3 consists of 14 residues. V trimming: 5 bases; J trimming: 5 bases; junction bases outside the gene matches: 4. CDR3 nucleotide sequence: TGTGCCAGCAGCACCGGGACAGGAAATGAAAAACTGTTTTTT. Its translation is CASSTGTGNEKLFF.

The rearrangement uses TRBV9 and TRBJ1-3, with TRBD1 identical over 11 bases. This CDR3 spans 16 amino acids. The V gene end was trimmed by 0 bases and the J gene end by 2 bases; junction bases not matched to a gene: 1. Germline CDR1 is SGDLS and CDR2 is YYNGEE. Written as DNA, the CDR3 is TGTGCCAGCAGCGTAGTGGGACAGGGGGCTGGAAACACCATATATTTT. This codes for CASSVVGQGAGNTIYF.

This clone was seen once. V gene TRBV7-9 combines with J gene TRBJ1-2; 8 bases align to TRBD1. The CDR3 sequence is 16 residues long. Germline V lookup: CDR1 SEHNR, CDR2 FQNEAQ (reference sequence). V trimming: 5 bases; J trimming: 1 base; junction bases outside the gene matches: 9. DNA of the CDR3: TGTGCCAGCAGCCCACGGACAGGGAAGGATAACTATGGCTACACCTTC. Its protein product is CASSPRTGKDNYGYTF. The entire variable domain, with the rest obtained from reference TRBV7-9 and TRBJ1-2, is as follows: DTGVSQNPRHKITKRGQNVTFRCDPISEHNRLYWYRQTLGQGPEFLTYFQNEAQLEKSRLLSDRFSAERPKGSFSTLEIQRTEQGDSAMYLCASSPRTGKDNYGYTFGSGTRLTVV.

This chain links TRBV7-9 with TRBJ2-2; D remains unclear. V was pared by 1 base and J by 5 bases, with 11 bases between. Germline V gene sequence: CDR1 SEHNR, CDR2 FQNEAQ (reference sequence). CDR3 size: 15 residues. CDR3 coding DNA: TGTGCCAGCAGCTTAGGAGCTAGTAGGACCGGGGAGCTGTTTTTT. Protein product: CASSLGASRTGELFF.

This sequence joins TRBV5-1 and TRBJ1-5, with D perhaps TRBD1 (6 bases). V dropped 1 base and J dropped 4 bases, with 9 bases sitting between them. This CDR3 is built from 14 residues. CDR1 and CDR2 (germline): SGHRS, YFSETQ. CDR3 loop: CASSLNQGNQPQHF. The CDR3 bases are TGCGCCAGCAGCTTGAATCAGGGGAATCAGCCCCAGCATTTT. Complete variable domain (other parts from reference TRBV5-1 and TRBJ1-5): KAGVTQTPRYLIKTRGQQVTLSCSPISGHRSVSWYQQTPGQGLQFLFEYFSETQRNKGNFPGRFSGRQFSNSRSEMNVSTLELGDSALYLCASSLNQGNQPQHFGDGTRLSIL.

DNA for the CDR3: TGTGCCAGCAGCTCCGGGACAGGGGTGAGCTCCTACAATGAGCAGTTCTTC. Translation gives CASSSGTGVSSYNEQFF. This chain connects TRBV5-4 to TRBJ2-1; TRBD1 agrees at 10 bases. The CDR3 is 17 residues long. V lost 3 bases to trimming and J lost 0 bases; unmatched junction nucleotides: 6. Germline V gene lookup returns CDR1 SGHNT and CDR2 YYREEE (reference sequence).

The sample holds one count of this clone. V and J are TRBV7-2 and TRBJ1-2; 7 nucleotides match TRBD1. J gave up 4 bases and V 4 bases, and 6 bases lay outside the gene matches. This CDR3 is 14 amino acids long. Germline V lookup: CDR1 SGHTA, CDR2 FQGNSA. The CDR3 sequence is CASSSTGDGYGYTF. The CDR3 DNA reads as TGTGCCAGCAGCTCCACAGGGGATGGCTATGGCTACACCTTC.

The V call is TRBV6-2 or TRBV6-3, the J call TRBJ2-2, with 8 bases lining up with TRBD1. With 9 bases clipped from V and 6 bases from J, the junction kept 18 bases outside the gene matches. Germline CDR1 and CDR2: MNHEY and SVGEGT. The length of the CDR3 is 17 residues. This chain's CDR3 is CASSNLRTGRTSGELFF. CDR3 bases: TGTGCCAGTAGTAATCTACGGACAGGGCGTACTTCCGGGGAGCTGTTTTTT.

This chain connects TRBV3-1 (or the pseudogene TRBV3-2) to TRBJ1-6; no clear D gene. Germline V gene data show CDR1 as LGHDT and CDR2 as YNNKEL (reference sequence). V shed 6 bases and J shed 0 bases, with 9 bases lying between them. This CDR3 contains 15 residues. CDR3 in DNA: TGTGCCAGCAGTATAGGGAGCTCCTATAATTCACCCCTCCACTTT. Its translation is CASSIGSSYNSPLHF.

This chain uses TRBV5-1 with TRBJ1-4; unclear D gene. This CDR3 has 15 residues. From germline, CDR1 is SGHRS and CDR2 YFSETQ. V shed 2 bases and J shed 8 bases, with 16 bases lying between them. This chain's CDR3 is CASSFPGWWREKLFF. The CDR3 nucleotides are TGCGCCAGCAGCTTCCCGGGGTGGTGGCGGGAAAAACTGTTTTTT.